This is a list of T cell receptor beta chains from one sample in a study of glioma-infiltrating T cells after dendritic cell vaccination. Clones were read by immunoSEQ multiplex PCR, and TCRdb kept only the in-frame ones, dropping some. This sample carries tens of thousands of clones, around 80% of them seen once, and the ten largest clones take around 2.3%. Sequencing used blood, obtained before dendritic cell vaccination. These receptors came from a human donor with glioblastoma. CDR3s include the opening cysteine and the closing phenylalanine or tryptophan. D genes are given only for firm matches. The size entry is marked missing in some rows and otherwise reads once, few, many or a size class.

-	TRBJ1-5	13	TRBV6-5	-	TGTGCCAGCAGTTACGAGTGGAATCAGCCCCAGCATTTT	CASSYEWNQPQHF
-	TRBJ1-2	18	TRBV7-9	TRBD1	TGTGCCAGCAGTCCCACGGCGCAGGGGGCCTGGCTGGGTTATGGCTACACCTTC	CASSPTAQGAWLGYGYTF
-	TRBJ2-7	14	TRBV5-1	TRBD1	TGCGCCAGCAGCTCGGGACAGGGGACCTACGAGCAGTACTTC	CASSSGQGTYEQYF
-	TRBJ2-3	15	TRBV29-1	-	TGCAGCGTTGAAGCAGTCTCGCAGGCAGAAGATACGCAGTATTTT	CSVEAVSQAEDTQYF
-	TRBJ1-1	16	TRBV23-1	-	TGCGCCAACAGTCAACCATTTCAGGGGTCTCAGACTGAAGCTTTCTTT	CANSQPFQGSQTEAFF
-	TRBJ2-1	13	TRBV2	-	TGTGCCAGCAGTTCGAGGGCCTACAATGAGCAGTTCTTC	CASSSRAYNEQFF
many	TRBJ1-1	13	TRBV14	-	TGTGCCAGCAGCCTAGCGGGCGGTAGTGAAGCTTTCTTT	CASSLAGGSEAFF
-	TRBJ1-1	14	TRBV5-1	TRBD1	TGCGCCAGCAGCCCGACAGGGCAGAACACTGAAGCTTTCTTT	CASSPTGQNTEAFF
-	TRBJ2-1	17	TRBV7-9	-	TGTGCCAGCAGCTTAAAGTCTAAGACTACCCACGACAATGAGCAGTTCTTC	CASSLKSKTTHDNEQFF
-	TRBJ2-1	16	TRBV19	TRBD1	TGTGCCAGTAGTATCTGGGGACAGGGCAGGATCAATGAGCAGTTCTTC	CASSIWGQGRINEQFF
-	TRBJ2-1	17	TRBV9	TRBD2	TGTGCCAGCAGCATCACTAGCGGGATTGTAACCTACAATGAGCAGTTCTTC	CASSITSGIVTYNEQFF
-	TRBJ2-2	15	TRBV5-1	-	TGCGCCAGCCTGAGCACAGGGAGGGGCACCGGGGAGCTGTTTTTT	CASLSTGRGTGELFF